The present T cell receptor beta chain was sequenced within a study of blood T cells in healthy people across ages. Study-level points and caveats: There was no known CMV status for donors, so expanded clonotype changes were possibly confounded. PBMCs were not sorted, which prevented a conclusive comparison of naive versus antigen-experienced cells. Estimates drawn from one million T cells were deemed to understate diversity.

Germline V lookup: CDR1 SGHAT, CDR2 FQNNGV. CDR3 size: 14 residues. Trimming removed 5 bases at V and 4 bases at J, with 14 bases between. Comment on this clonotype: Its target is unknown.

Primed by a sample-barcoded 5' primer and a J-beta primer mix, a second PCR proceeded for about 7 to 12 cycles. Each cDNA molecule was tagged by a template-switch adaptor that had 12 random nucleotides. One entry per CDR3 protein results from TCRdb running MiXCR on the 5' RACE reads. The sample lists approximately 800,000 distinct CDR3 sequences, around three fifths occurring once. This sequence was found in a man aged 40-55 years in good health. The rearrangement links TRBV11-2 to TRBJ1-1; a possible D gene is TRBD1 (6 bases). Sequencing was carried out using blood. The CDR3: CASSPRTDSTEAFF. CDR3 sequence (DNA): TGTGCCAGCAGCCCCCGGACAGATTCCACTGAAGCTTTCTTT.